This TCR beta chain is from a study of cytomegalovirus exposure and HLA in healthy donors. Researchers ran the PCR with 60 Vbeta and 13 Jbeta primers. Some clones are missing from TCRdb's copy, which holds only in-frame ones; the method was immunoSEQ multiplex PCR. The sample holds 150,000 to 180,000 clones, 75% to 85% seen once. Trimming left V 11 bases short and J 8 bases short, with 22 bases between. The CDR3 has 14 residues. Germline lookup yields CDR1 ENHRY and CDR2 SYGVKD. V gene TRBV10-3 combines with J gene TRBJ2-1, with a tentative D call TRBD2 (6 bases). Sequencing used PBMCs. This clonotype was obtained from a man aged 30 to 45 in good health and CMV-seropositive. The CDR3 nucleotides are TGTGCCCTTACCTCCGACCCCCGGAGGGATGAGCAGTTCTTC. This codes for CALTSDPRRDEQFF.